This TCR beta chain was documented in a study of radiotherapy plus CTLA-4 blockade in lung cancer. Turning to the study itself: Of all patients, around 19% responded objectively and roughly 31% showed disease control.

Germline values: CDR1 KGHSH, CDR2 LQKENI. This CDR3 comprises 13 residues. V gave up 2 bases and J gave up 2 bases; unmatched junction bases: 0. Lung cancer patients with chemo-refractory metastatic non-small-cell disease were given focal radiation plus CTLA-4 blockade with ipilimumab. This clone was observed a single time. Its antigen is undetermined. TCRdb's copy holds only in-frame clones and misses some; the assay was immunoSEQ multiplex PCR. The data hold fewer than 65,000 clones, with about 83% observed a single time. The study, taken as a whole, reports: Increased serum interferon-beta after radiation also reportedly predicted response strongly. Blood saw expansion of tumor-derived TCR clones after radiotherapy plus ipilimumab.

Sequencing was performed on peripheral blood, taken from a patient treated with radiotherapy plus ipilimumab. The clonotype originates from a human donor with non-small cell lung cancer whose response to radiotherapy plus ipilimumab could not be evaluated. The rearrangement links TRBV18 to TRBJ2-7, with 7 nucleotides matching TRBD1. This chain's CDR3 is CASSPGTAYEQYF. The CDR3 region has the DNA TGTGCCAGCTCACCAGGGACAGCCTACGAGCAGTACTTC.